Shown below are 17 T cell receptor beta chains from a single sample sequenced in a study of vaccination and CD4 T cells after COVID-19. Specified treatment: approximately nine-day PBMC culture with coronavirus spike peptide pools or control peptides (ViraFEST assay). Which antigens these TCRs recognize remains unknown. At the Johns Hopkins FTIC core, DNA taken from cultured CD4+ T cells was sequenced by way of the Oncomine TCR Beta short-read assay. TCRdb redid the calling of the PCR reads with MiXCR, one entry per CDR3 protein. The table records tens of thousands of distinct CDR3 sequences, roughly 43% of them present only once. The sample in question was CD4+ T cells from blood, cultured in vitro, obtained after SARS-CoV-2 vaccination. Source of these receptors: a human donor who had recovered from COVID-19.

The CDR3, as DNA: TGCAGCGTTGCGACTGGACGTGTACATGAGCAGTTCTTC. Its protein product is CSVATGRVHEQFF. This chain joins TRBV29-1 and TRBJ2-1; no definite D call. The CDR3 is 13 amino acids. Germline V gives CDR1 SQVTM, CDR2 ANQGSEA. V was pared by 4 bases and J by 8 bases, with 15 bases between.

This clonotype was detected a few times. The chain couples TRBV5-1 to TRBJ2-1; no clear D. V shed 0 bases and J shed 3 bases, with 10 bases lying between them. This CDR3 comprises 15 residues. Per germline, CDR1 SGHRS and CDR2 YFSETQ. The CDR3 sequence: CASSLASVNYNEQFF. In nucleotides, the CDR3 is TGCGCCAGCAGCTTGGCCTCAGTAAACTACAATGAGCAGTTCTTC.

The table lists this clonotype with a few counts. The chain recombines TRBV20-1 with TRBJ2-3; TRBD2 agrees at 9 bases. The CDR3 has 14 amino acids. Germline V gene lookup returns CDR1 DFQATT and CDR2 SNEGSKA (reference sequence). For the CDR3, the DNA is TGCAGCGAGCGGGAGGCTGCTTGGACAGATACGCAGTATTTT. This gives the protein CSEREAAWTDTQYF.

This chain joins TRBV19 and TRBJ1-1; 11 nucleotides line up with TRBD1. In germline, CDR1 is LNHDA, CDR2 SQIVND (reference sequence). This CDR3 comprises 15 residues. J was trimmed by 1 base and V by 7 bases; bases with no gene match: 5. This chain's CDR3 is CASTMDRGPNTEAFF. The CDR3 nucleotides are TGTGCCAGTACCATGGACAGGGGGCCGAACACTGAAGCTTTCTTT.

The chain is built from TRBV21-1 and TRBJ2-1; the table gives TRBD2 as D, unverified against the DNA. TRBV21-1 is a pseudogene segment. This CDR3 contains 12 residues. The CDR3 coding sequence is TGTGCCAGCATAGGCGAAAGACTAGTCGGTTTCTTC. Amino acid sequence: CASIGERLVGFF.

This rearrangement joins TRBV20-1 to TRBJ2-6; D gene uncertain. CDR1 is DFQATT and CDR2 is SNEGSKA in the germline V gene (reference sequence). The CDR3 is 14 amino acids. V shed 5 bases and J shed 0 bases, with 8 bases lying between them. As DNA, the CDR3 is TGCAGTGCTCCCCTGTACTCTGGGGCCAACGTCCTGACTTTC. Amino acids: CSAPLYSGANVLTF.

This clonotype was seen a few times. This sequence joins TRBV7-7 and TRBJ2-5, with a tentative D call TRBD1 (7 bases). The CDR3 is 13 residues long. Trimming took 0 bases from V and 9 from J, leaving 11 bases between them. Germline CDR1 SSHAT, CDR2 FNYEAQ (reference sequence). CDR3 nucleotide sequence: TGTGCCAGCAGCTTAGCGCAGGGGGAGGCCCAGTACTTC. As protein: CASSLAQGEAQYF.

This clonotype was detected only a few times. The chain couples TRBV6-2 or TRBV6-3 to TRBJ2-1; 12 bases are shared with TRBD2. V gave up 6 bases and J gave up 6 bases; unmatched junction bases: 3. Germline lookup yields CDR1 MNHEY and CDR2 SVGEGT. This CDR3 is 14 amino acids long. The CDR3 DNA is TGTGCCAGCAGACTAGCGGGAGGCCTCAATGAGCAGTTCTTC. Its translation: CASRLAGGLNEQFF.

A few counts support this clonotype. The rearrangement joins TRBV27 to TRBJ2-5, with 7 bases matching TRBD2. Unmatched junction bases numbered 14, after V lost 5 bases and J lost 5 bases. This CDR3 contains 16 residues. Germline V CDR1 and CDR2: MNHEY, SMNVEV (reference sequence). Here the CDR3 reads CASSRTWAGREETQYF. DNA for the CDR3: TGTGCCAGCAGTCGGACGTGGGCAGGGCGGGAGGAGACCCAGTACTTC.

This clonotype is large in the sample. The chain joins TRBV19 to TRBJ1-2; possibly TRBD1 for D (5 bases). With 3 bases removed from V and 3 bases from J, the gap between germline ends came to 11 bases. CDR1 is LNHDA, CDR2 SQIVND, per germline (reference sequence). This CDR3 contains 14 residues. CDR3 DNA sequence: TGTGCCAGTAGTATTGGGACCGACCACTATGGCTACACCTTC. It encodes CASSIGTDHYGYTF.

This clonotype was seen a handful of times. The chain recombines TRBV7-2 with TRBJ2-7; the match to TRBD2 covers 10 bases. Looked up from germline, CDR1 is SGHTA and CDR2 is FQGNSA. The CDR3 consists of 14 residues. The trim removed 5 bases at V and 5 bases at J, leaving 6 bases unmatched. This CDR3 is CASSRAGGPNEQYF. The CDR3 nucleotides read TGTGCCAGCAGCCGAGCGGGAGGGCCTAACGAGCAGTACTTC.

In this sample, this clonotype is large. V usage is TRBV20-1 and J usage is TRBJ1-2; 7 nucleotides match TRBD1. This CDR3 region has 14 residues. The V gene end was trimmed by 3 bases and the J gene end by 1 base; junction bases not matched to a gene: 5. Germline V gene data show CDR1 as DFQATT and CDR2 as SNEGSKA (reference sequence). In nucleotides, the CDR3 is TGCAGTGCTAGTGCAGGGGGGGTTAACTATGGCTACACCTTC. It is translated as CSASAGGVNYGYTF.

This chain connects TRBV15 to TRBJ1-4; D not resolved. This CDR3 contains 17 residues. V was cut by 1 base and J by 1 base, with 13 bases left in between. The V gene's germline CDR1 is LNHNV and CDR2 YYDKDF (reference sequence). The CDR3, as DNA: TGTGCCACCAGCAGAGTTGGCCCAGGCGAAACTAATGAAAAACTGTTTTTT. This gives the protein CATSRVGPGETNEKLFF.

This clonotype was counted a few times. The CDR3 region has the DNA TGTGCCAGTAGTATCACGCCTAACGGGGGAGCTTTCTTT. This sequence encodes CASSITPNGGAFF. The chain employs TRBV19 and TRBJ1-1; maybe TRBD1 (5 bases). CDR1 is LNHDA and CDR2 is SQIVND in the germline V gene (reference sequence). CDR3 length: 13 amino acids. Trimming removed 3 bases at V and 10 bases at J, with 15 bases between.

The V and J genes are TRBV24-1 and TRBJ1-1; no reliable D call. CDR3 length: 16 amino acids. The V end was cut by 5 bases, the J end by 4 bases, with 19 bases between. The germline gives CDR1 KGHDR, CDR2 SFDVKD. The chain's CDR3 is CATSALRAVLGTEAFF. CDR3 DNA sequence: TGTGCCACCAGTGCCCTTAGGGCGGTCTTAGGCACTGAAGCTTTCTTT.

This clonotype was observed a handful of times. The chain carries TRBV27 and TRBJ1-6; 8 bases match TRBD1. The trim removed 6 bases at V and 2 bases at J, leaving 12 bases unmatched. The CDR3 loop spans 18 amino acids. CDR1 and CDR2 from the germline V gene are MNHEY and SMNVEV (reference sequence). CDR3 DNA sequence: TGTGCCAGCAGGATGTGGGTGAACAGGGGGACCTATAATTCACCCCTCCACTTT. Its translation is CASRMWVNRGTYNSPLHF.

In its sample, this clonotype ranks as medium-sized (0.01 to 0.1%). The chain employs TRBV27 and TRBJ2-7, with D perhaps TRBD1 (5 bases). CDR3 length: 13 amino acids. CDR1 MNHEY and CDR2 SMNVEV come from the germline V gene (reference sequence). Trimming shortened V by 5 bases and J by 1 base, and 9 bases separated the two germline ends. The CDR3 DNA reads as TGTGCCAGCAGTGGCACAGGTTCCTACGAGCAGTACTTC. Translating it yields CASSGTGSYEQYF.